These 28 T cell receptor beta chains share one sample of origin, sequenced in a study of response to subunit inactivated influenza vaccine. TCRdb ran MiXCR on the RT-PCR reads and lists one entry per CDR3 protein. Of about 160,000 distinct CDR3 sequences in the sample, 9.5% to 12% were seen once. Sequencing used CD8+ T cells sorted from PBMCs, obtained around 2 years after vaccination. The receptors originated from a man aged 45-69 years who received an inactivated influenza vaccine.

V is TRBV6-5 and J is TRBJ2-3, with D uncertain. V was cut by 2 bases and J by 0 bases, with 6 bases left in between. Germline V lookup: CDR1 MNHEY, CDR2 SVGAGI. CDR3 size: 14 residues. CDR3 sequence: CASSYVGSTDTQYF. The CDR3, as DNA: TGTGCCAGCAGTTACGTGGGAAGCACAGATACGCAGTATTTT.

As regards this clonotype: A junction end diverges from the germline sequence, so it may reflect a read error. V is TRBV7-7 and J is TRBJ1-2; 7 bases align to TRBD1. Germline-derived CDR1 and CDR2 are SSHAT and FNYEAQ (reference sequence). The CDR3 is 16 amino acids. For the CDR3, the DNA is TGTGCTAGCAGCTGGCGCGGACAGGAGCTTAACTATGGCTACACCTTC. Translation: CASSWRGQELNYGYTF.

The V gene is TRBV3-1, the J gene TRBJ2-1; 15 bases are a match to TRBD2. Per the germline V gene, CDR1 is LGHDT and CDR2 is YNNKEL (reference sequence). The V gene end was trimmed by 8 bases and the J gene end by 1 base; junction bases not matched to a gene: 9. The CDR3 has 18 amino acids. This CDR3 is CASSKGLAGGPSYNEQFF. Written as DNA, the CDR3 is TGTGCCAGCTCCAAGGGACTAGCGGGGGGCCCATCCTACAATGAGCAGTTCTTC.

The DNA of the CDR3 is TGCAGTGCTAGAGATTACCCCGTTAACTCTGGAAACACCATATATTTT. Amino acids: CSARDYPVNSGNTIYF. The chain links TRBV20-1 to TRBJ1-3; D not resolved. V lost 0 bases and J lost 0, with 12 bases in between. The germline gives CDR1 DFQATT, CDR2 SNEGSKA (reference sequence). The CDR3 is 16 amino acids.

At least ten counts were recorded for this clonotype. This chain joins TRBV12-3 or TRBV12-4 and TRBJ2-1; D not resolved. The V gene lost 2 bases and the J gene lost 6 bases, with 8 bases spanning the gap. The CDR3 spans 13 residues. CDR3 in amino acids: CASSLLGFNEQFF. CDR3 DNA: TGTGCCAGCAGTTTACTGGGGTTCAATGAGCAGTTCTTC.

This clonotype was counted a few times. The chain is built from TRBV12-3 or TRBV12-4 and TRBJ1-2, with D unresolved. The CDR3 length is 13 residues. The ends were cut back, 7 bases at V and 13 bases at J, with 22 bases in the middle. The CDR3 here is CASTVTVHTPSTF. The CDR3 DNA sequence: TGTGCCAGCACCGTCACGGTTCATACCCCCTCCACCTTC.

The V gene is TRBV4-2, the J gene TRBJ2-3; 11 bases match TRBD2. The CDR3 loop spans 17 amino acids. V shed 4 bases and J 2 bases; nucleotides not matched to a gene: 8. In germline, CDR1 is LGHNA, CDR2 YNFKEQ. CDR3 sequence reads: CASSPTTSGVHTDTQYF. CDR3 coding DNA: TGTGCCAGCAGCCCGACGACTAGCGGGGTGCACACAGATACGCAGTATTTT.

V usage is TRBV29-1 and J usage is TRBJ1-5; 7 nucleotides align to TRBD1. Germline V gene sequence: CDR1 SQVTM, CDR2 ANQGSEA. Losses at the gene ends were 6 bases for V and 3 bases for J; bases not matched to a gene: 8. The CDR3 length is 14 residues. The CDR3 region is CSVIDRANNQPQHF. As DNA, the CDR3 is TGCAGCGTGATAGACAGGGCTAACAATCAGCCCCAGCATTTT.

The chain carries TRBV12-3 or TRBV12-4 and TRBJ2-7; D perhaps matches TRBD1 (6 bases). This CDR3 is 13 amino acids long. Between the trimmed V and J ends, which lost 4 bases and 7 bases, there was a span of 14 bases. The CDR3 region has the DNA TGTGCCAGCAGTTCCATCGGACAGTTGGAGCAGTACTTC. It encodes CASSSIGQLEQYF.

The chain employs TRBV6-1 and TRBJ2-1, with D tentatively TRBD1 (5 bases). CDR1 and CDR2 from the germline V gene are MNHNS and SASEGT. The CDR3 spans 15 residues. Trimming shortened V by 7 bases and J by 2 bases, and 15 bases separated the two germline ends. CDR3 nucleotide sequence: TGTGCCAGCACGACAGTTGATGGTCCCTACAATGAGCAGTTCTTC. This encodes CASTTVDGPYNEQFF.

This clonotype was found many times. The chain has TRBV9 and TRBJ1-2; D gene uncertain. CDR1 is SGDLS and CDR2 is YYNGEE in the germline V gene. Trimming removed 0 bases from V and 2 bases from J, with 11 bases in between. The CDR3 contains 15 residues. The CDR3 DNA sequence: TGTGCCAGCAGCGTAGGGCAACATCCGAACTATGGCTACACCTTC. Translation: CASSVGQHPNYGYTF.

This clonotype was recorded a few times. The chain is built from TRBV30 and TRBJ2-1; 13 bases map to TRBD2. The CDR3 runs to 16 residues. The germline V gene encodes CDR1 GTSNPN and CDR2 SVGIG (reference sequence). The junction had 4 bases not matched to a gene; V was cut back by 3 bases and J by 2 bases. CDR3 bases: TGTGCCTGGAGGGGACTAGCGGGAATCCCCTACAATGAGCAGTTCTTC. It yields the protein CAWRGLAGIPYNEQFF.

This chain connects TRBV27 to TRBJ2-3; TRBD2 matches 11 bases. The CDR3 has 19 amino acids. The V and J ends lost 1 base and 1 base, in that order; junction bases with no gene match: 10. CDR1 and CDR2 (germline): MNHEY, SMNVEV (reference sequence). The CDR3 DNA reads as TGTGCCAGCAGTTTATTCCCTAGCGGGGGGTTCCATCGCACAGATACGCAGTATTTT. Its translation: CASSLFPSGGFHRTDTQYF.

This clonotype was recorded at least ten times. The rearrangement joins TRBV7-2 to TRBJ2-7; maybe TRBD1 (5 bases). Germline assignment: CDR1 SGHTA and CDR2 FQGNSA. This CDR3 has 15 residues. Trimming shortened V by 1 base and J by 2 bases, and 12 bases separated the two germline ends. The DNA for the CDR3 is TGTGCCAGCAGCTTAGAGGAGACAGAGACCTACGAGCAGTACTTC. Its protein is CASSLEETETYEQYF.

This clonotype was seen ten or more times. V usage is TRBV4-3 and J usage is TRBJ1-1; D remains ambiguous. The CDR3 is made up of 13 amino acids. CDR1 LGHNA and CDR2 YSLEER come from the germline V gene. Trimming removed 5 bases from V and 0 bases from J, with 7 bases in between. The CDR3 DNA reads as TGCGCCAGCAGCTTGCGTTTGAACACTGAAGCTTTCTTT. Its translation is CASSLRLNTEAFF.

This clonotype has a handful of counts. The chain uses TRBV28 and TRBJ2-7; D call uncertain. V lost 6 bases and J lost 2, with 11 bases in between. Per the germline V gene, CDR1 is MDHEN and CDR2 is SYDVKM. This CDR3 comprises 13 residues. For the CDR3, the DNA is TGTGCCAGCAGAACAAGGTTTGCCTACGAGCAGTACTTC. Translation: CASRTRFAYEQYF.

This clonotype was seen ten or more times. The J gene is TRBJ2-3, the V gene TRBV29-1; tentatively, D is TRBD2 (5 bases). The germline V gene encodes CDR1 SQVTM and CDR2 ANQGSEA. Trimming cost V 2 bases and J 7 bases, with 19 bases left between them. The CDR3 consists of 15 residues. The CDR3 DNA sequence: TGCAGCGTTGAACCGAGGGTCCTCTCACCCCATACGCAGTATTTT. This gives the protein CSVEPRVLSPHTQYF.

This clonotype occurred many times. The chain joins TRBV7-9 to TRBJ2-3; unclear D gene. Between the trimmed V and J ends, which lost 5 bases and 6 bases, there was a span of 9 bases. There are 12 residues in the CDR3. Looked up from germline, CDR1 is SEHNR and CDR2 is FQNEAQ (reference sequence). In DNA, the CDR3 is TGTGCCAGCAGCCGATACCAGGATACGCAGTATTTT. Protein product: CASSRYQDTQYF.

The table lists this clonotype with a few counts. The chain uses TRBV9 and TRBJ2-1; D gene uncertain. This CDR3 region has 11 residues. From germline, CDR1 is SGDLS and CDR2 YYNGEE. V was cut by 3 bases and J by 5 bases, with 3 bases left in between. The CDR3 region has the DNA TGTGCCAGCAGCGAGCACAATGAGCAGTTCTTC. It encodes CASSEHNEQFF. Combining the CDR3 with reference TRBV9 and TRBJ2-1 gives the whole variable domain DSGVTQTPKHLITATGQRVTLRCSPRSGDLSVYWYQQSLDQGLQFLIQYYNGEERAKGNILERFSAQQFPDLHSELNLSSLELGDSALYFCASSEHNEQFFGPGTRLTVL.

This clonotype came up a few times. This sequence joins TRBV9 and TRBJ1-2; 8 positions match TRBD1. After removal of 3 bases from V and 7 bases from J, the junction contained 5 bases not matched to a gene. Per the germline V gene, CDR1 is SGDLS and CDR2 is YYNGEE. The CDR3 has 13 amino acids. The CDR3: CASSGDRFFGYTF. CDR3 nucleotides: TGTGCCAGCAGCGGGGACAGGTTCTTTGGCTACACCTTC.

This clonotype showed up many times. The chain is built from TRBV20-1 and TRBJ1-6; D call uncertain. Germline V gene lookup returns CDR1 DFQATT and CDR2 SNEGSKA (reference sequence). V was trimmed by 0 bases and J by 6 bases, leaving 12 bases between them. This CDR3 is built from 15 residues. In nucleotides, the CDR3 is TGCAGTGCTAGAGATCTCATGGGTGGTAATTCACCCCTCCACTTT. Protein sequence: CSARDLMGGNSPLHF.

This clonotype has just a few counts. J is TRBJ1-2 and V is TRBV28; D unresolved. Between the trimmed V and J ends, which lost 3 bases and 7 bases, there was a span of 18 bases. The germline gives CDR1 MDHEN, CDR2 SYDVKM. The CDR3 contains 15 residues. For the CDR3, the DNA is TGTGCCAGCAGTTTGAGGATCTCGAGGTCTATTGGCTACACCTTC. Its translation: CASSLRISRSIGYTF.

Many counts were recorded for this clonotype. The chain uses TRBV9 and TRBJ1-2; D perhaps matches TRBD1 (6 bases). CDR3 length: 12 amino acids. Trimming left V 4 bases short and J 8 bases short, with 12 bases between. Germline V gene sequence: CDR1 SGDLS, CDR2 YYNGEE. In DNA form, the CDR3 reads TGTGCCAGCAGCCGACAAGGGGGAGGCTACACCTTC. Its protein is CASSRQGGGYTF. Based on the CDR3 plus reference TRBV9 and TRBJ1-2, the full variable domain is DSGVTQTPKHLITATGQRVTLRCSPRSGDLSVYWYQQSLDQGLQFLIQYYNGEERAKGNILERFSAQQFPDLHSELNLSSLELGDSALYFCASSRQGGGYTFGSGTRLTVV.

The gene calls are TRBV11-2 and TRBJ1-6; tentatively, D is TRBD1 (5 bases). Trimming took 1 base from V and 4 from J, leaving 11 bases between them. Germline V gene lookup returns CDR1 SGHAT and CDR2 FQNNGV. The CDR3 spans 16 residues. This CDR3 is CASSLVAGGYNSPLHF. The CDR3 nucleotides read TGTGCCAGCAGCTTAGTTGCTGGGGGATATAATTCACCCCTCCACTTT.

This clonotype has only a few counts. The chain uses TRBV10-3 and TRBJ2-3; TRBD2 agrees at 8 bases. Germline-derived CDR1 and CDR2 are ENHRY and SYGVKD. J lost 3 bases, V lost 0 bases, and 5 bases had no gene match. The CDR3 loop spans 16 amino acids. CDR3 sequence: CAISESTGGQTDTQYF. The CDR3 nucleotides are TGTGCCATCAGTGAGTCGACGGGAGGGCAGACAGATACGCAGTATTTT.

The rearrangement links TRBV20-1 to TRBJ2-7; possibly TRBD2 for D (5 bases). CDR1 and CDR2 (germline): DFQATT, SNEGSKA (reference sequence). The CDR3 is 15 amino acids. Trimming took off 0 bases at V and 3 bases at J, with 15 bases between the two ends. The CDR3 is CSARDHTGLFYEQYF. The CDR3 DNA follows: TGCAGTGCTAGAGATCATACCGGACTCTTCTACGAGCAGTACTTC.

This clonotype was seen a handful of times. This CDR3 reads CATSGPPGELFF. The CDR3 DNA sequence: TGTGCCACCAGTGGGCCGCCCGGGGAGCTGTTTTTT. V usage is TRBV24-1 and J usage is TRBJ2-2, with D uncertain. The CDR3 loop spans 12 amino acids. With 5 bases removed from V and 6 bases from J, the gap between germline ends came to 6 bases. Germline assignment: CDR1 KGHDR and CDR2 SFDVKD.

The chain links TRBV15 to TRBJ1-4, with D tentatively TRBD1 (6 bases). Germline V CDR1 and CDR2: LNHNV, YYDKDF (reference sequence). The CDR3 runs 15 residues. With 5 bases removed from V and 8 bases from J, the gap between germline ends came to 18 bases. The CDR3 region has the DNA TGTGCCACCAGCGGGAGACAGGCGAGATTCGAAAAACTGTTTTTT. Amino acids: CATSGRQARFEKLFF. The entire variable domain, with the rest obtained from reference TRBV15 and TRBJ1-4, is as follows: DAMVIQNPRYQVTQFGKPVTLSCSQTLNHNVMYWYQQKSSQAPKLLFHYYDKDFNNEADTPDNFQSRRPNTSFCFLDIRSPGLGDTAMYLCATSGRQARFEKLFFGSGTQLSVL.